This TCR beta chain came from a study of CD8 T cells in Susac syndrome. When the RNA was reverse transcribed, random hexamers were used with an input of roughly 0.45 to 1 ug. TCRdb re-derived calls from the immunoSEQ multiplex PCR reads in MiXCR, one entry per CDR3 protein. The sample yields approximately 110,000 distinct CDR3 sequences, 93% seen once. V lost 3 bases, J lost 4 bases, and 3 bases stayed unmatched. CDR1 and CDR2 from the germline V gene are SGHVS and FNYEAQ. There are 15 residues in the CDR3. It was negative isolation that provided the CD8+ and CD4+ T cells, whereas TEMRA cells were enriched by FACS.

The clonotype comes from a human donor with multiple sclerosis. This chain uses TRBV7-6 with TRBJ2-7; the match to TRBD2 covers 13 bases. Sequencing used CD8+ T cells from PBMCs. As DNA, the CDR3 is TGTGCCAGCAGCTTTGGACTAGCGGGAGTGTACGAGCAGTACGTC. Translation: CASSFGLAGVYEQYV.